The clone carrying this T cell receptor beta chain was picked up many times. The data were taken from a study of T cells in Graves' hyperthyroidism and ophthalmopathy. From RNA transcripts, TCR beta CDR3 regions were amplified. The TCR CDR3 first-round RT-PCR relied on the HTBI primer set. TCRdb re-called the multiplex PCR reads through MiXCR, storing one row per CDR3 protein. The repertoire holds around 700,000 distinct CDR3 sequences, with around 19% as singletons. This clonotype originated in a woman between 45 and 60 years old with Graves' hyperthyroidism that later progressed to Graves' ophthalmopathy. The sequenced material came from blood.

The CDR3, as DNA: TGCGCCAGCAGCCCACCAGGGTCGAACGGCTACACCTTC. Protein: CASSPPGSNGYTF. V is TRBV5-1 and J is TRBJ1-2; tentative D call: TRBD1 (5 bases). V lost 4 bases and J 8 bases, leaving 15 bases between the germline ends. CDR3 length: 13 amino acids. Germline V lookup: CDR1 SGHRS, CDR2 YFSETQ.